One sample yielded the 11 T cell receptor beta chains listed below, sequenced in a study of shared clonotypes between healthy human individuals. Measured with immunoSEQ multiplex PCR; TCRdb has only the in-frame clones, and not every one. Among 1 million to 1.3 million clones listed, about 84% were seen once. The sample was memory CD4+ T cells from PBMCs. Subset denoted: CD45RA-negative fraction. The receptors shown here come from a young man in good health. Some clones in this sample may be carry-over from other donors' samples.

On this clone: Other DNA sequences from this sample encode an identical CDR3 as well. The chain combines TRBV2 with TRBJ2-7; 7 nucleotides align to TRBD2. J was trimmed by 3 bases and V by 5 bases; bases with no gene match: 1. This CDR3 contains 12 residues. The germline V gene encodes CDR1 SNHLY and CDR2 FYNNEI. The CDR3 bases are TGTGCCAGCAGTTGGACTAGCTACGAGCAGTACTTC. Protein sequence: CASSWTSYEQYF.

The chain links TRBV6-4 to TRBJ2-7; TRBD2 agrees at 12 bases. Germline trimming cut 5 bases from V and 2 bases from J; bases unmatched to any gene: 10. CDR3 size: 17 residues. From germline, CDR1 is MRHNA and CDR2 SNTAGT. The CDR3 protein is CASSQASGRAGTYEQYF. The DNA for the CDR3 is TGTGCCAGCAGTCAGGCTAGCGGGAGGGCCGGAACCTACGAGCAGTACTTC.

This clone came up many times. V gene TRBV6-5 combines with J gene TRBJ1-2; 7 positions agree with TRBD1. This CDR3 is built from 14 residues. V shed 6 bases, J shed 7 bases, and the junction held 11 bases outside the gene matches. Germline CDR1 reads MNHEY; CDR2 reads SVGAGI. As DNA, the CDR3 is TGTGCCAGCAGCCGCTCCCAGGGGGGTGGTGGCTACACCTTC. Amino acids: CASSRSQGGGGYTF.

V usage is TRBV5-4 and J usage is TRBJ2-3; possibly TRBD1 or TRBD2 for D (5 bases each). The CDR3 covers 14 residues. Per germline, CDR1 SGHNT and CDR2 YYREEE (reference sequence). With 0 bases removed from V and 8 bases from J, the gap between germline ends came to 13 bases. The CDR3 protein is CASSLVGGGVTQYF. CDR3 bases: TGTGCCAGCAGCTTGGTTGGGGGTGGGGTTACGCAGTATTTT.

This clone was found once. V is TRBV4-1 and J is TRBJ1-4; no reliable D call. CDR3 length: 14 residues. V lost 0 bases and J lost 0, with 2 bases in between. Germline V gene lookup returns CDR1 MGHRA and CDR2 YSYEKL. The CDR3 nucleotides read TGCGCCAGCAGCCAAGATTCAACTAATGAAAAACTGTTTTTT. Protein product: CASSQDSTNEKLFF.

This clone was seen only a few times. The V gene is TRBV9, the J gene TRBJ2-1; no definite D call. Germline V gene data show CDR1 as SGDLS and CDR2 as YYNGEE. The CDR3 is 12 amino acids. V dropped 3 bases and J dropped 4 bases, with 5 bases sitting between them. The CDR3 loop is CASSDIYNEQFF. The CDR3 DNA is TGTGCCAGCAGCGACATATACAATGAGCAGTTCTTC.

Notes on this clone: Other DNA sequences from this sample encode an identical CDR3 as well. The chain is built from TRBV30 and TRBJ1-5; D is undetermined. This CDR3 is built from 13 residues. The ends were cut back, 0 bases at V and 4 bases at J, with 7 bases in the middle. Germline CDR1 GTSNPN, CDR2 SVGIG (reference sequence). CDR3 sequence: CAWSVGPNQPQHF. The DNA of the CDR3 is TGTGCCTGGAGTGTGGGCCCAAATCAGCCCCAGCATTTT. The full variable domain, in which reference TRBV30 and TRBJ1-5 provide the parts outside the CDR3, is SQTIHQWPATLVQPVGSPLSLECTVEGTSNPNLYWYRQAAGRGLQLLFYSVGIGQISSEVPQNLSASRPQDRQFILSSKKLLLSDSGFYLCAWSVGPNQPQHFGDGTRLSIL.

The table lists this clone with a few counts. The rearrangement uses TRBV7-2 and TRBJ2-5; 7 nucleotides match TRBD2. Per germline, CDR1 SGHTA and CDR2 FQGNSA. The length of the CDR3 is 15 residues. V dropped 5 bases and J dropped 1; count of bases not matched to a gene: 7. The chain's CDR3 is CASSTQAGPQETQYF. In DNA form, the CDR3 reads TGTGCCAGCAGCACCCAAGCGGGACCCCAAGAGACCCAGTACTTC.

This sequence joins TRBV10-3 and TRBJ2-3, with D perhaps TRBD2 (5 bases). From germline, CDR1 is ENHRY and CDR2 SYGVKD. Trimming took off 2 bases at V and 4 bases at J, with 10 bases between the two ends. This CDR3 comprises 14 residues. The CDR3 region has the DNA TGTGCCATCAGTGAGCCCTTGAGGGCAGATACGCAGTATTTT. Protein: CAISEPLRADTQYF.

The CDR3 protein is CASSLPSVTEQYF. CDR3 DNA sequence: TGTGCCAGCAGCTTGCCCTCTGTTACCGAGCAGTACTTC. The chain employs TRBV5-6 and TRBJ2-7; D uncertain. This CDR3 comprises 13 residues. Trimming shortened V by 1 base and J by 6 bases, and 11 bases separated the two germline ends. Germline V lookup: CDR1 SGHDT, CDR2 YYEEEE. Supplemented by reference TRBV5-6 and TRBJ2-7, the full variable domain reads DAGVTQSPTHLIKTRGQQVTLRCSPKSGHDTVSWYQQALGQGPQFIFQYYEEEERQRGNFPDRFSGHQFPNYSSELNVNALLLGDSALYLCASSLPSVTEQYFGPGTRLTVT.

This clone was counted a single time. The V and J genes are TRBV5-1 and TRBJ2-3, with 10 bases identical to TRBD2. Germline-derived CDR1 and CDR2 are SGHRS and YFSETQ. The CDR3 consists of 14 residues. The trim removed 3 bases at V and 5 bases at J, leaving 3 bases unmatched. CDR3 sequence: CASSSSGSGDTQYF. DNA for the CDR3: TGCGCCAGCAGCTCTAGCGGGAGCGGAGATACGCAGTATTTT. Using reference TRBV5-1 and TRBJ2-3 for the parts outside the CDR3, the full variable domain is KAGVTQTPRYLIKTRGQQVTLSCSPISGHRSVSWYQQTPGQGLQFLFEYFSETQRNKGNFPGRFSGRQFSNSRSEMNVSTLELGDSALYLCASSSSGSGDTQYFGPGTRLTVL.